This T cell receptor (beta chain) was captured in a study of T cells in tuberculosis (dated by TCRdb to the late 2010s). With regard to the full study: The study combined CD1B tetramers and high-throughput TCR immunosequencing to characterize T cells specific for the mycobacterial lipid antigen glucose monomycolate (GMM). In a South African clinical cohort, IGRA-negative adolescents, IGRA-positive adolescents with latent tuberculosis and adults with active tuberculosis were compared, with some 11 people in each group. Paper-wide results and their limitations: Compared with IGRA-negative controls, TCR-alpha repertoires from active tuberculosis had smaller mean NN-distances to GMM-specific TCRs, which suggests clonal expansion of these TCRs. An accuracy of about 89% (AUROC over 0.8) was reached by a classifier using the diverse GMM-specific repertoire, compared with approximately 70% accuracy when GEM motif frequencies were used. Which clinical samples got chosen depended on the availability of cryopreserved specimens, and the active tuberculosis cases were adults, whereas the controls were adolescents. The smaller NN-distances were partly driven by shorter CDR3-alpha lengths in active tuberculosis patients, and the difference for TCR-beta did not reach statistical significance.

The immunoSEQ multiplex PCR assay was used to generate TCR libraries, with TCR-beta and/or TCR-alpha/delta assays applied to each sample. Amplified TCR libraries were sequenced on the Illumina high-throughput platform. The authors processed their data as follows. Clustering and dimensionality reduction relied on pairwise TCRdist distances among GMM-specific receptors from T cells that were either sorted ex vivo or expanded in vitro. Each clinical repertoire was assigned a mean NN-distance score, defined as the average TCRdist to the nearest 10% of tetramer-positive reference sequences. GEM TCR motif frequency was calculated as the fraction of unique TCRs that matched known GEM sequences by V/J usage and CDR3 length. Linear discriminant analysis with leave-one-out cross-validation, implemented in scikit-learn, was used to classify active tuberculosis. TCRdb took over this immuneACCESS table, retaining in-frame rearrangements with V and J assigned. Such tables are incomplete; in checked studies, under half of the missing clones stem from an unresolved V gene, and the remainder is unexplained. That table supplies the V and J calls and clone size; D and trimming were determined from the DNA. Across this sample there are 30,000 or so clones, with roughly 96% seen only once. 2.4% of the sample is in the top ten clones.

A remark on this clone: There is no known antigen for this receptor. Base qualities were left out, and no much larger clone turns up one base away.

From the cysteine up to the phenylalanine, the CDR3 has a length of 13 residues. The read is trimmed to its CDR3 DNA, 39 bases read in frame from base 1. Taken from the germline V gene (reference sequence), the CDR1 and CDR2 loops are SGHNT and YYREEE. The germline ends are 14 bases apart after V is trimmed by 4 bases and J by 7 bases. At study entry, a tuberculin skin test and the QuantiFERON-TB GOLD In-Tube IGRA were used to screen adolescents for latent tuberculosis infection. Immunosequencing of unsorted cryopreserved PBMC covered, on average, about 99,000 T cells per clinical donor. Eleven high schools in the Worcester region of the Western Cape, South Africa, served as enrollment sites for adolescents aged 12 to 18 years. Approximately ten adolescents infected with M. tuberculosis and approximately 10 uninfected adolescents were chosen and matched for age and sex. PBMC from adolescents were isolated by density centrifugation from freshly drawn heparinized blood and were then cryopreserved.

Sequenced material: PBMCs. The receptor's source is a donor aged 5-35 years with latent tuberculosis or without tuberculosis infection. The receptor chain draws on TRBV5-4 and TRBJ1-1; tentative D gene TRBD1, with 5 bases matching. CDR3 sequence: CASSPTPGGEAFF. The bases read TGTGCCAGCAGCCCGACCCCGGGGGGTGAAGCTTTCTTT.